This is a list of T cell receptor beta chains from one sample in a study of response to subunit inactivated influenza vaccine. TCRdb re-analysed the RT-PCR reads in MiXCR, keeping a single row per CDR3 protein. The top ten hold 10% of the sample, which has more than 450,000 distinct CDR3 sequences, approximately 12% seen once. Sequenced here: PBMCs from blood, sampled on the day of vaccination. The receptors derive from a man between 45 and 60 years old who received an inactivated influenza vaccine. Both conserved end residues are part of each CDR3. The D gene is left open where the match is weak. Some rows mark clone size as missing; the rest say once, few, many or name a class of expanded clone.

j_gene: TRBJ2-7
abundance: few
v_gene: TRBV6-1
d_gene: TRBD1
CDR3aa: CASSKGTGGHLSYEQYF
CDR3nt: TGTGCCAGCAGTAAGGGGACAGGGGGTCACCTCTCCTACGAGCAGTACTTC

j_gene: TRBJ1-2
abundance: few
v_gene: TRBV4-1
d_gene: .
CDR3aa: CASSQDERVQGYTF
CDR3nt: TGCGCCAGCAGCCAAGATGAAAGGGTGCAAGGCTACACCTTC

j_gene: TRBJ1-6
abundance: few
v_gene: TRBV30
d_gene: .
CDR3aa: CAWSRINSPLHF
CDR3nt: TGTGCCTGGAGTAGGATTAATTCACCCCTCCACTTT

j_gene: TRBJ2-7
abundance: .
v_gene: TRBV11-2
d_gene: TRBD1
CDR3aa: CASSLAGQSHYEQYF
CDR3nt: TGTGCCAGCAGCTTAGCGGGACAGAGCCACTACGAGCAGTACTTC

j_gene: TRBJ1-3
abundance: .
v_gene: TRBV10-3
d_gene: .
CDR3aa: CATNGWSGNTIYF
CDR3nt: TGTGCCACCAACGGGTGGTCTGGAAACACCATATATTTT

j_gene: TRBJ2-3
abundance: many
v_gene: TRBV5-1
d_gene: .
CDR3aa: CASSFGRTDTQYF
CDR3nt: TGCGCCAGCAGCTTTGGCAGAACAGATACGCAGTATTTT

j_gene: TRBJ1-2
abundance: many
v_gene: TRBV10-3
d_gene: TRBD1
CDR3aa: CAISEQGVNYGYTF
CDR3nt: TGTGCCATCAGTGAACAGGGGGTCAACTATGGCTACACCTTC

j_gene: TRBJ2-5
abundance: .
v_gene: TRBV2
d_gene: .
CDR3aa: CASRMDYQETQYF
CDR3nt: TGTGCCAGCCGAATGGATTACCAAGAGACCCAGTACTTC

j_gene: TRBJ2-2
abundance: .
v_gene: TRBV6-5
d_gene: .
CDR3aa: CASSYVGMGTGELFF
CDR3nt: TGTGCCAGCAGTTACGTGGGGATGGGCACCGGGGAGCTGTTTTTT

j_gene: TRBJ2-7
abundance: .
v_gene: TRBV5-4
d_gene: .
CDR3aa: CASASTGAEATMGIKYEQYF
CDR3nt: TGTGCCAGCGCTTCGACTGGCGCAGAAGCGACGATGGGGATAAAATACGAGCAGTACTTC

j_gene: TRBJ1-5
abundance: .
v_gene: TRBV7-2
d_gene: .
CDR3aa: CASSLAGANQPQHF
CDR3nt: TGTGCCAGCAGCTTAGCCGGGGCGAATCAGCCCCAGCATTTT

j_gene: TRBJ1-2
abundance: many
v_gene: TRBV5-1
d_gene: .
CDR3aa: CASSNSDSNYGYTF
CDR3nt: TGCGCCAGCAGCAACAGCGATTCTAACTATGGCTACACCTTC

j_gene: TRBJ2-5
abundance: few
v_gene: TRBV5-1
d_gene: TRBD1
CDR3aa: CASRPGTGRRDEYF
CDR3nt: TGCGCCAGCAGACCTGGGACAGGTCGAAGAGATGAGTACTTC

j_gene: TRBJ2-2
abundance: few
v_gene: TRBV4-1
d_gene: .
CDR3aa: CASSQPVGPGGELFF
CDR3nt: TGCGCCAGCAGCCAACCCGTAGGTCCCGGCGGGGAGCTGTTTTTT

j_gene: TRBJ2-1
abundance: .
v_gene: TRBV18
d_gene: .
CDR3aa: CASSPSGNEQFF
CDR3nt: TGTGCCAGCTCACCCAGCGGGAATGAGCAGTTCTTC

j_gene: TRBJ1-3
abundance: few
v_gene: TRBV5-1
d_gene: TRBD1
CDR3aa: CASSRGTGKDTIYF
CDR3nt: TGCGCCAGCAGCAGAGGGACAGGGAAGGACACCATATATTTT

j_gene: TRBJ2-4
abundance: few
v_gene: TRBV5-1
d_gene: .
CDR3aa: CASSPGIGGDIQYF
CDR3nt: TGCGCCAGCAGCCCCGGGATTGGGGGAGACATTCAGTACTTC

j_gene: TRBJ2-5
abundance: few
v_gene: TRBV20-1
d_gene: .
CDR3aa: CSARDQSPGGLKTQYF
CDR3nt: TGCAGTGCTAGAGACCAAAGTCCCGGGGGGCTAAAGACCCAGTACTTC

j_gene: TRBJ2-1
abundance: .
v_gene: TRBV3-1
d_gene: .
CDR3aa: CASSQGPGKGGYNEQFF
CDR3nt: TGTGCCAGCAGCCAAGGACCCGGGAAGGGAGGCTACAATGAGCAGTTCTTC

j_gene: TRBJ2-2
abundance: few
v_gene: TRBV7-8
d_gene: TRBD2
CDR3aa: CASSVRGTSSTGELFF
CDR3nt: TGTGCCAGCAGCGTACGTGGGACTAGCAGTACCGGGGAGCTGTTTTTT

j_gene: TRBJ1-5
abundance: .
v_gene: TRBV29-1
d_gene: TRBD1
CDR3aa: CSVKQGGTYSNQPQHF
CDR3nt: TGCAGCGTGAAACAGGGGGGAACTTATAGCAATCAGCCCCAGCATTTT

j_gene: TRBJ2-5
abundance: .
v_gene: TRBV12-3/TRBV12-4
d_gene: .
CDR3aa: CASSWSRKETQYF
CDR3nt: TGTGCCAGCAGTTGGTCCAGAAAAGAGACCCAGTACTTC

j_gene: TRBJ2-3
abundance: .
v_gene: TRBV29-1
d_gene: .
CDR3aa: CSVEVGITDTQYF
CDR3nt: TGCAGCGTTGAAGTGGGGATAACGGATACGCAGTATTTT

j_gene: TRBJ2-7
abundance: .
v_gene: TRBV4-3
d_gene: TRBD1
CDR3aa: CASSQDLGTGGSTRQYF
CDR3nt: TGCGCCAGCAGCCAAGACTTGGGGACAGGGGGTTCCACTCGGCAGTACTTC

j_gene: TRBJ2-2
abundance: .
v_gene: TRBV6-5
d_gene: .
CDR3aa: CASRVETGELFF
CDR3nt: TGTGCCAGCAGGGTGGAAACCGGGGAGCTGTTTTTT

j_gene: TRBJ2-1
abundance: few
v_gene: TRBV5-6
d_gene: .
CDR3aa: CASTIFGWGASEQFF
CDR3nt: TGTGCCAGCACTATATTCGGTTGGGGGGCCTCTGAGCAGTTCTTC

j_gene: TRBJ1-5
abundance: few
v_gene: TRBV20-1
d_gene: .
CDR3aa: CSARAGTTNQPQHF
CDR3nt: TGCAGTGCTAGAGCCGGGACAACAAATCAGCCCCAGCATTTT

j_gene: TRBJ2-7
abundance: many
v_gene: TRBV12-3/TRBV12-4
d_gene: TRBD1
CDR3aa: CASSASRDRGNYEQYF
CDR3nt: TGTGCCAGCAGTGCCTCGAGGGACAGGGGGAATTACGAGCAGTACTTC

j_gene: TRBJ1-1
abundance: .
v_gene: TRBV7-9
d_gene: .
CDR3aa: CAMGPGAGTEAFF
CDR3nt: TGTGCCATGGGCCCTGGTGCGGGAACTGAAGCTTTCTTT

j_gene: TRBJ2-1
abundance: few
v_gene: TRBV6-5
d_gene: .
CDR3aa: CASSYASGLAEQFF
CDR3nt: TGTGCCAGCAGTTACGCCTCGGGTCTAGCCGAGCAGTTCTTC

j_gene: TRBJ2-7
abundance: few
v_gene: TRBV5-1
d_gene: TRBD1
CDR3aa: CASSPGQGEYEQYF
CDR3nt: TGCGCCAGCAGCCCCGGACAGGGAGAGTACGAGCAGTACTTC

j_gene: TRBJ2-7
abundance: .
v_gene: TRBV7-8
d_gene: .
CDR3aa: CASSDPGLEQYF
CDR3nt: TGTGCCAGCAGCGACCCAGGGTTAGAGCAGTACTTC

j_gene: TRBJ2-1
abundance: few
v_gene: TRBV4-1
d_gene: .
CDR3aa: CASSQDGVRITDNEQFF
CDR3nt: TGCGCCAGCAGCCAAGATGGGGTGCGGATTACCGATAATGAGCAGTTCTTC

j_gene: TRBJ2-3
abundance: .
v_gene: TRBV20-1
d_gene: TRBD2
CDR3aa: CSAFLAGGPDTQYF
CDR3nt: TGCAGTGCTTTTCTAGCGGGGGGGCCAGATACGCAGTATTTT

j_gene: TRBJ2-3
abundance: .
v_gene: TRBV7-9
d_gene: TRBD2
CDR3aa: CASSPGTSDTDTQYF
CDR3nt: TGTGCCAGCAGCCCCGGGACTAGCGACACAGATACGCAGTATTTT

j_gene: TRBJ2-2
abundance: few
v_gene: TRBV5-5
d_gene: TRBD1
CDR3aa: CASSFGQGSAGELFF
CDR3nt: TGTGCCAGCAGCTTTGGACAGGGTTCGGCCGGGGAGCTGTTTTTT

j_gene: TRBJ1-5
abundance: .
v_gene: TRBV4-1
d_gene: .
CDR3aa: CASSRYQEQPQHF
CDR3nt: TGCGCCAGCAGCCGATACCAGGAACAGCCCCAGCATTTT

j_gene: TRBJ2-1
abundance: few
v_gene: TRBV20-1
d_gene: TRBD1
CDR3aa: CSAQGQGTFF
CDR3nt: TGCAGTGCTCAAGGACAGGGTACGTTCTTC

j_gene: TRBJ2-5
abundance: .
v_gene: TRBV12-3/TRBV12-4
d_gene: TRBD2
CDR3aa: CASSKGLAVKTQYF
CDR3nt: TGTGCCAGCAGTAAGGGACTAGCGGTAAAGACCCAGTACTTC

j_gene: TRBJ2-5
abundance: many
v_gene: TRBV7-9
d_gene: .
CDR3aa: CASSLIVWGGQETQYF
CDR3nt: TGTGCCAGCAGCTTAATTGTGTGGGGTGGCCAAGAGACCCAGTACTTC

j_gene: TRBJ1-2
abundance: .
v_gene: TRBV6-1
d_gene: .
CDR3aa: CASSLTDESYGYTF
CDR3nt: TGTGCCAGCAGCCTCACGGACGAGAGCTATGGCTACACCTTC

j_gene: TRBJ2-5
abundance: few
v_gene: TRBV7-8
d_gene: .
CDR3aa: CASSLGSGVETQYF
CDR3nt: TGTGCCAGCAGCTTAGGGTCTGGAGTGGAGACCCAGTACTTC

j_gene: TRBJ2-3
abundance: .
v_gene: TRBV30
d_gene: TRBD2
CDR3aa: CAWARGGPSGTQYF
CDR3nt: TGTGCCTGGGCTCGGGGAGGGCCCTCGGGTACGCAGTATTTT

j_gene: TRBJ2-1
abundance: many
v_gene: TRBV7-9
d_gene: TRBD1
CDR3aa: CASSRTDRYSYNEQFF
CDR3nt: TGTGCCAGCAGCCGGACGGACAGGTACTCCTACAATGAGCAGTTCTTC

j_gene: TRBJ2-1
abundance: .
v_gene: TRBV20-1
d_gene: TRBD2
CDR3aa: CSADTGTRQNEQFF
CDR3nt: TGCAGTGCTGATACCGGGACTAGGCAAAATGAGCAGTTCTTC

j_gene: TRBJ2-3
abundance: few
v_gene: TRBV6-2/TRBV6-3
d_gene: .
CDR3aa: CASSYTRRADTQYF
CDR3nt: TGTGCCAGCAGTTACACCCGACGGGCAGATACGCAGTATTTT

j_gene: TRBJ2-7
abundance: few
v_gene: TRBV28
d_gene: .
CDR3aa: CAISKGGVSSSYEQYF
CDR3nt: TGTGCTATCTCAAAAGGGGGGGTTTCGAGCTCCTACGAGCAGTACTTC

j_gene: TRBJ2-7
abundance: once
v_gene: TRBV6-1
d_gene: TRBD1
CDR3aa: CASIGQGAKSYEQYF
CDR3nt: TGTGCCAGCATCGGACAGGGGGCAAAGTCCTACGAGCAGTACTTC